The present T cell receptor (beta chain) was sequenced within a study of blood T cell dynamics during melanoma immunotherapy. This table comes from immunoSEQ multiplex PCR, and its TCRdb copy is limited to in-frame clones, with some not included. The sample holds some 13,000 clones, 92% seen once. CDR3 length: 14 amino acids. Looked up from germline, CDR1 is GTSNPN and CDR2 is SVGIG (reference sequence). Trimming removed 3 bases from V and 0 bases from J, with 10 bases in between. Sample time point: pre-treatment baseline. At 12 weeks after first infusion, RECIST 1.1 defined response for most patients. Prior systemic cancer therapy, immunosuppressant use and other active malignancies excluded patients. Study-level findings and limits: Cell-free DNA CDR3 sequences most resembled the immune-effector CD8+ subset, which was also most clonal. The study could not tell melanoma-specific clones from general immune activation.

About this clone: The antigen is unknown.

The source material was effector memory CD8+ T cells from blood, sampled from a patient treated with checkpoint blockade. The chain combines TRBV30 with TRBJ2-3; D not certain. The origin of this receptor is a human donor with melanoma. The CDR3: CAWRTGFSTDTQYF. CDR3 bases: TGTGCCTGGAGAACGGGTTTTAGCACAGATACGCAGTATTTT. Based on the CDR3 plus reference TRBV30 and TRBJ2-3, the full variable domain is SQTIHQWPATLVQPVGSPLSLECTVEGTSNPNLYWYRQAAGRGLQLLFYSVGIGQISSEVPQNLSASRPQDRQFILSSKKLLLSDSGFYLCAWRTGFSTDTQYFGPGTRLTVL.